The present T cell receptor (beta chain) was sequenced within a study of cytomegalovirus exposure and HLA in healthy donors. General study findings and limits: On later analysis, the bulk of CMV-associated TCR beta chains appeared to be HLA-restricted. A prior analysis recorded that most TCR beta V segments were productive about 87% or about 30% of the time. Altogether, about 160 TCR beta chains were recorded as cytomegalovirus-associated.

A remark on this clone: Its antigen remains unidentified.

Both 60 Vbeta primers and 13 Jbeta primers went into the PCR. The assay was immunoSEQ multiplex PCR, and TCRdb's table has in-frame clones only and misses some. The sample consists of approximately 160,000 clones, about 77% of them appearing once. Germline V gene lookup returns CDR1 MGHDK and CDR2 SYGVNS. The CDR3 is 14 amino acids. The germline V and J ends were trimmed by 1 base and 4 bases, with 10 bases remaining between them. This sequence was found in a male donor in good health and CMV-seropositive. V usage is TRBV25-1 and J usage is TRBJ1-2; D remains unclear. Sequencing was done on a sample of PBMCs. Written as DNA, the CDR3 is TGTGCCAGCAGTGAATTGCAGGCTCGCTATGGCTACACCTTC. Residues: CASSELQARYGYTF.